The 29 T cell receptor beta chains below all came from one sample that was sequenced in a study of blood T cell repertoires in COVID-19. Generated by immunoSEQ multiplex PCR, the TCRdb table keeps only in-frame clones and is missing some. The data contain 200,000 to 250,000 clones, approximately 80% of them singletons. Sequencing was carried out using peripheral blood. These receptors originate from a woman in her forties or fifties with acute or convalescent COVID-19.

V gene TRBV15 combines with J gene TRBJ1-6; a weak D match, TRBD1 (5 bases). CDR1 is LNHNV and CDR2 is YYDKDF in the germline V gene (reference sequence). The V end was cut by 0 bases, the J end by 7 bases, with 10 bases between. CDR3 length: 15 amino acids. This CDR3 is CATSRDQGMNSPLHF. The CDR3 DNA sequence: TGTGCCACCAGCAGAGATCAGGGTATGAATTCACCCCTCCACTTT. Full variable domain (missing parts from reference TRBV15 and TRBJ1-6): DAMVIQNPRYQVTQFGKPVTLSCSQTLNHNVMYWYQQKSSQAPKLLFHYYDKDFNNEADTPDNFQSRRPNTSFCFLDIRSPGLGDTAMYLCATSRDQGMNSPLHFGNGTRLTVT.

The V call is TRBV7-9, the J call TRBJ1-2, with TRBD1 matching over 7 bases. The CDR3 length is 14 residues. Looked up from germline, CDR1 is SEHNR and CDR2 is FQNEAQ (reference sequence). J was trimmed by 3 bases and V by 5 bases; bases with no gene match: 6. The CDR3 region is CASSVPGQHYGYTF. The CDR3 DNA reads TGTGCCAGCAGCGTCCCGGGACAGCACTATGGCTACACCTTC.

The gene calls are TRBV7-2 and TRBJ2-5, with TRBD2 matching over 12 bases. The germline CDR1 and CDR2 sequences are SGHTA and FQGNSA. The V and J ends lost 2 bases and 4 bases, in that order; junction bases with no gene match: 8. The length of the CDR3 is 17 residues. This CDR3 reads CASSLRLAGGPGETQYF. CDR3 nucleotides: TGTGCCAGCAGCTTACGTCTAGCGGGAGGGCCGGGAGAGACCCAGTACTTC. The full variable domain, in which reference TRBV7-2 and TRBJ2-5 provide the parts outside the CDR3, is GAGVSQSPSNKVTEKGKDVELRCDPISGHTALYWYRQSLGQGLEFLIYFQGNSAPDKSGLPSDRFSAERTGGSVSTLTIQRTQQEDSAVYLCASSLRLAGGPGETQYFGPGTRLLVL.

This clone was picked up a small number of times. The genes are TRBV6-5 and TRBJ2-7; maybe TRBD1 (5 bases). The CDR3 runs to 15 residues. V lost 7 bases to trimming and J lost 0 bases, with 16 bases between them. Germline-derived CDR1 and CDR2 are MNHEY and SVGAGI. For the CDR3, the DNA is TGTGCCAGCACGGTGGCAGGGCGCAGCTCCTACGAGCAGTACTTC. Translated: CASTVAGRSSYEQYF.

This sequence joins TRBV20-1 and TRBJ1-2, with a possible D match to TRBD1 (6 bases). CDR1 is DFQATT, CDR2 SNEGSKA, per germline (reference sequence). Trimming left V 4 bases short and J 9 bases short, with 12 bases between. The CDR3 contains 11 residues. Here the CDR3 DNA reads TGCAGTGCTACCCCGGGACATAGCTACACCTTC. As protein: CSATPGHSYTF.

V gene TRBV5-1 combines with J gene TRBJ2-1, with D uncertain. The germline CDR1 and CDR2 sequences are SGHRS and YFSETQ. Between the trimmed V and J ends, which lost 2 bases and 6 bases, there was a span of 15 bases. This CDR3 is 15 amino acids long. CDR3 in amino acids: CASSLITEVSNEQFF. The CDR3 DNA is TGCGCCAGCAGCTTAATCACCGAGGTTAGCAATGAGCAGTTCTTC.

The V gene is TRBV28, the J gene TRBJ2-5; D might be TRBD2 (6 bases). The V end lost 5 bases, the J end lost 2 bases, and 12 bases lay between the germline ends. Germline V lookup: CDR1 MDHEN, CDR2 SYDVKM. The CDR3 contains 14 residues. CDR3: CASSVPGTQETQYF. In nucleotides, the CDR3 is TGTGCCAGCAGTGTACCCGGGACTCAAGAGACCCAGTACTTC.

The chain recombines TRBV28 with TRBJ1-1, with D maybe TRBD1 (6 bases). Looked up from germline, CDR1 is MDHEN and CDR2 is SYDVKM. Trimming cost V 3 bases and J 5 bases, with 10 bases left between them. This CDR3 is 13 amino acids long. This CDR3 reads CASSFGGRTEAFF. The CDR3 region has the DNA TGTGCCAGCAGTTTCGGGGGGCGGACTGAAGCTTTCTTT.

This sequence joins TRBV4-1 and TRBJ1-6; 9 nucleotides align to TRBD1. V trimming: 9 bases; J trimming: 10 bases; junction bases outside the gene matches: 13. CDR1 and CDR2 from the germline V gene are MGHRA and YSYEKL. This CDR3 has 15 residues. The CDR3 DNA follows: TGCGCCAGTTCCGGACAGGGGTATATGAGGTCACCCCTCCACTTT. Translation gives CASSGQGYMRSPLHF.

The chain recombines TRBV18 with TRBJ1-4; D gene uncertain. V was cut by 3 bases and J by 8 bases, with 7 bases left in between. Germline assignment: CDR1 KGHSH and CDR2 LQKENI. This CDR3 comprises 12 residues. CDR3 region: CASSPVGEKLFF. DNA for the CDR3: TGTGCCAGCTCACCGGTCGGGGAAAAACTGTTTTTT.

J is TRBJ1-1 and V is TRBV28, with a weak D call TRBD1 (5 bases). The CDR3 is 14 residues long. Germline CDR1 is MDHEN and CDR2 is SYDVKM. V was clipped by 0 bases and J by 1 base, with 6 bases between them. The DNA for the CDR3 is TGTGCCAGCAGTTTATGGGGGCAGAACACTGAAGCTTTCTTT. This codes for CASSLWGQNTEAFF.

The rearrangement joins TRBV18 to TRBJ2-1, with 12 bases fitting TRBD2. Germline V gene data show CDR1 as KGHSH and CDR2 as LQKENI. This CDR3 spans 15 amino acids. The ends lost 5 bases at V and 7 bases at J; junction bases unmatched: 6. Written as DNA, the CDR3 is TGTGCCAGCTCAACCGGGACTAGCGGGTTTAATGAGCAGTTCTTC. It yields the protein CASSTGTSGFNEQFF.

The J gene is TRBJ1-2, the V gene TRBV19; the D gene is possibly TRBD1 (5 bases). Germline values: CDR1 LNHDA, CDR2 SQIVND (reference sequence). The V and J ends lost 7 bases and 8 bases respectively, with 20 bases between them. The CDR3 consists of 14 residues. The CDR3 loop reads CASTPPGQGGGYTF. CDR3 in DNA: TGTGCCAGTACCCCCCCAGGGCAGGGAGGAGGCTACACCTTC.

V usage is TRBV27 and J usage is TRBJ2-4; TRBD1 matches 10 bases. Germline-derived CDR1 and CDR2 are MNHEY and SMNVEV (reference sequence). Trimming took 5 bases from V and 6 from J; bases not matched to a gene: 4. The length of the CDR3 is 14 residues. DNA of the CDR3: TGTGCCAGCAGTCCAGGGACAGGGGCAAACATTCAGTACTTC. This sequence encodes CASSPGTGANIQYF.

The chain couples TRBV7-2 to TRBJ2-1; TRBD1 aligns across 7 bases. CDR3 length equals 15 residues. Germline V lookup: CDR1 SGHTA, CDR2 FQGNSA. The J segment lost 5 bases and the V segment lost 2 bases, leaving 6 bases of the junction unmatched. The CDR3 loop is CASSLSTGADNEQFF. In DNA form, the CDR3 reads TGTGCCAGCAGCTTAAGCACAGGGGCGGACAATGAGCAGTTCTTC. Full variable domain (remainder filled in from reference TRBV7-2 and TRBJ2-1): GAGVSQSPSNKVTEKGKDVELRCDPISGHTALYWYRQSLGQGLEFLIYFQGNSAPDKSGLPSDRFSAERTGGSVSTLTIQRTQQEDSAVYLCASSLSTGADNEQFFGPGTRLTVL.

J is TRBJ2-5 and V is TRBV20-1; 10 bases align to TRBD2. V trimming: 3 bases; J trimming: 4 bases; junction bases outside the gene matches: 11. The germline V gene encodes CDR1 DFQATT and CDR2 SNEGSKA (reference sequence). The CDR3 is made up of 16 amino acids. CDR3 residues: CSASGLAGGRGETQYF. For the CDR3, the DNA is TGCAGTGCTAGTGGCTTAGCGGGAGGAAGAGGAGAGACCCAGTACTTC.

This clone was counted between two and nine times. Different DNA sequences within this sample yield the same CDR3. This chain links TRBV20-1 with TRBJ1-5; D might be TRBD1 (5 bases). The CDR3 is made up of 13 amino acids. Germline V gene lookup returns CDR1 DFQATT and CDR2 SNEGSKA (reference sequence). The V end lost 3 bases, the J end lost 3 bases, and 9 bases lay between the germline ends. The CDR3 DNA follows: TGCAGTGCTAGTCAGGGTACCAATCAGCCCCAGCATTTT. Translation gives CSASQGTNQPQHF.

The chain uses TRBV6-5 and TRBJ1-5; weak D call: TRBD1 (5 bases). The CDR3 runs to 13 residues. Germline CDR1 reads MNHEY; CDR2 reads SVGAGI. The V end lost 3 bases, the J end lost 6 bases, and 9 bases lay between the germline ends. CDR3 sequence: CASSYQGGQPQHF. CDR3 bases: TGTGCCAGCAGTTATCAGGGCGGTCAGCCCCAGCATTTT.

The CDR3 here is CASKGGGLGGNQPQHF. The CDR3 coding sequence is TGTGCCAGTAAAGGGGGGGGGCTGGGTGGCAATCAGCCCCAGCATTTT. The chain links TRBV6-6 to TRBJ1-5; tentatively, D is TRBD1 (6 bases). Germline CDR1 is MNHNY and CDR2 is SVGAGI (reference sequence). The ends were cut back, 9 bases at V and 2 bases at J, with 20 bases in the middle. CDR3 length: 16 amino acids.

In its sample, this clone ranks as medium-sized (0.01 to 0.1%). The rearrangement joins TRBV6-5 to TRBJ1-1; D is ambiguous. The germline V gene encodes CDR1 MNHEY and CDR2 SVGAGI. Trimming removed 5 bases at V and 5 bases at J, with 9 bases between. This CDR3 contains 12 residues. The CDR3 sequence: CASSKHDTEAFF. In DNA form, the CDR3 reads TGTGCCAGCAGTAAACACGATACTGAAGCTTTCTTT.

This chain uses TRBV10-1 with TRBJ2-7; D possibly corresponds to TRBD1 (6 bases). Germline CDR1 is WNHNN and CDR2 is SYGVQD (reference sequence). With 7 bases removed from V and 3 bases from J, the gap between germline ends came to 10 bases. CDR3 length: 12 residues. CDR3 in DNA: TGCGCCAGCAACCGGGACATCTACGAGCAGTACTTC. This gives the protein CASNRDIYEQYF.

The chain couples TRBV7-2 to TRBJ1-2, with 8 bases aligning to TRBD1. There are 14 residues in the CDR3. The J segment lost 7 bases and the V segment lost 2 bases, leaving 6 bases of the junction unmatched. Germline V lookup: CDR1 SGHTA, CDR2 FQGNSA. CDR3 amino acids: CASSLFGQGTGYTF. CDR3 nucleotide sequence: TGTGCCAGCAGCTTATTCGGACAGGGCACTGGCTACACCTTC.

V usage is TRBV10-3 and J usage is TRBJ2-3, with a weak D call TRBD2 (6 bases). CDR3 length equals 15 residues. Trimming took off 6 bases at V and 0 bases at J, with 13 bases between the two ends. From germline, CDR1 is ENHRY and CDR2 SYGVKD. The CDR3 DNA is TGTGCCATCAGGTTAAGCGGGTCTAGCACAGATACGCAGTATTTT. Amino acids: CAIRLSGSSTDTQYF.

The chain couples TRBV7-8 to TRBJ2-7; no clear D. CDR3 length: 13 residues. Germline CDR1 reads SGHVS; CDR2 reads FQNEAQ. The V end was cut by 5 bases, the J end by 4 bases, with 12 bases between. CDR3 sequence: CASSPSTLYEQYF. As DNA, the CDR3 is TGTGCCAGCAGCCCCAGTACCCTTTACGAGCAGTACTTC.

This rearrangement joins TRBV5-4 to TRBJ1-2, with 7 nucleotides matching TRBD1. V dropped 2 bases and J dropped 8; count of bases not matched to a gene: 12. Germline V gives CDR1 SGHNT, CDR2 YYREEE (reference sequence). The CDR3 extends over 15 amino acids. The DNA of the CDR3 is TGTGCCAGCAGCTTCATGGGACAGCTGCAAGGGGGCTACACCTTC. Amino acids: CASSFMGQLQGGYTF.

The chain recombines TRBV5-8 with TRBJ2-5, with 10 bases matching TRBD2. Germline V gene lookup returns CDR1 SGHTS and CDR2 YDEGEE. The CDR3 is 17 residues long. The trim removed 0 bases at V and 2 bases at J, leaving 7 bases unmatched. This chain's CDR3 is CASSLEPSGGVQETQYF. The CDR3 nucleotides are TGTGCCAGCAGCTTGGAACCCAGCGGGGGGGTTCAAGAGACCCAGTACTTC.

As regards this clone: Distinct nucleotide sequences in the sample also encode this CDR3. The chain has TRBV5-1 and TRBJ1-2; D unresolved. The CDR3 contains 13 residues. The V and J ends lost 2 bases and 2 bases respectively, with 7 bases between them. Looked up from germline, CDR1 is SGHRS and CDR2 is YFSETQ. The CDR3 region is CASSLDGNYGYTF. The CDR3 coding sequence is TGCGCCAGCAGCTTAGACGGGAACTATGGCTACACCTTC.

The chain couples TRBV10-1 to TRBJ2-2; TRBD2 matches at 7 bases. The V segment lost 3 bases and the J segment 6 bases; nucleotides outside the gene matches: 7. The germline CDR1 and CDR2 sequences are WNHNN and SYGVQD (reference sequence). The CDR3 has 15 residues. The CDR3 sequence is CASSEGRASSGELFF. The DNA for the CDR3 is TGCGCCAGCAGTGAAGGGAGGGCCAGCTCCGGGGAGCTGTTTTTT.

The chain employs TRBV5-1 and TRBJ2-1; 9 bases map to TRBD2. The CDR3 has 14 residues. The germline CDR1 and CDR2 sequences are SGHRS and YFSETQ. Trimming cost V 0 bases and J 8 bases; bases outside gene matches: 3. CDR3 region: CASSLGSGSYEQFF. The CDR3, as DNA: TGCGCCAGCAGCTTGGGTAGCGGGAGCTATGAGCAGTTCTTC.